These 2 T cell receptor beta chains were sequenced from one sample in a study of shared T cell receptors in the human thymus. TCRdb's table, derived via immunoSEQ multiplex PCR, lists solely in-frame clones and lacks some. This sample has 500,000 to 550,000 clones, with about four fifths found just once. In addition, the sample was reused for a study of human thymus T cells.

What was sequenced was thymocytes. The receptors stem from a boy younger than two with a congenital heart defect.

Worth noting for this clone: The same CDR3 arises from other DNA sequences in this sample as well. This chain connects TRBV7-2 to TRBJ1-5, with 10 bases matching TRBD1. CDR3 length: 14 residues. The germline CDR1 and CDR2 sequences are SGHTA and FQGNSA. Trimming cost V 5 bases and J 4 bases; bases outside gene matches: 2. The CDR3 is CASSPGQGNQPQHF. CDR3 in DNA: TGTGCCAGCAGCCCGGGACAGGGGAATCAGCCCCAGCATTTT.

This rearrangement joins TRBV5-1 to TRBJ2-3, with 7 bases matching TRBD2. The CDR3 spans 14 residues. Germline V gene sequence: CDR1 SGHRS, CDR2 YFSETQ. J gave up 3 bases and V 3 bases, and 4 bases lay outside the gene matches. The chain's CDR3 is CASSWGAGTDTQYF. In DNA form, the CDR3 reads TGCGCCAGCAGCTGGGGAGCGGGAACAGATACGCAGTATTTT.